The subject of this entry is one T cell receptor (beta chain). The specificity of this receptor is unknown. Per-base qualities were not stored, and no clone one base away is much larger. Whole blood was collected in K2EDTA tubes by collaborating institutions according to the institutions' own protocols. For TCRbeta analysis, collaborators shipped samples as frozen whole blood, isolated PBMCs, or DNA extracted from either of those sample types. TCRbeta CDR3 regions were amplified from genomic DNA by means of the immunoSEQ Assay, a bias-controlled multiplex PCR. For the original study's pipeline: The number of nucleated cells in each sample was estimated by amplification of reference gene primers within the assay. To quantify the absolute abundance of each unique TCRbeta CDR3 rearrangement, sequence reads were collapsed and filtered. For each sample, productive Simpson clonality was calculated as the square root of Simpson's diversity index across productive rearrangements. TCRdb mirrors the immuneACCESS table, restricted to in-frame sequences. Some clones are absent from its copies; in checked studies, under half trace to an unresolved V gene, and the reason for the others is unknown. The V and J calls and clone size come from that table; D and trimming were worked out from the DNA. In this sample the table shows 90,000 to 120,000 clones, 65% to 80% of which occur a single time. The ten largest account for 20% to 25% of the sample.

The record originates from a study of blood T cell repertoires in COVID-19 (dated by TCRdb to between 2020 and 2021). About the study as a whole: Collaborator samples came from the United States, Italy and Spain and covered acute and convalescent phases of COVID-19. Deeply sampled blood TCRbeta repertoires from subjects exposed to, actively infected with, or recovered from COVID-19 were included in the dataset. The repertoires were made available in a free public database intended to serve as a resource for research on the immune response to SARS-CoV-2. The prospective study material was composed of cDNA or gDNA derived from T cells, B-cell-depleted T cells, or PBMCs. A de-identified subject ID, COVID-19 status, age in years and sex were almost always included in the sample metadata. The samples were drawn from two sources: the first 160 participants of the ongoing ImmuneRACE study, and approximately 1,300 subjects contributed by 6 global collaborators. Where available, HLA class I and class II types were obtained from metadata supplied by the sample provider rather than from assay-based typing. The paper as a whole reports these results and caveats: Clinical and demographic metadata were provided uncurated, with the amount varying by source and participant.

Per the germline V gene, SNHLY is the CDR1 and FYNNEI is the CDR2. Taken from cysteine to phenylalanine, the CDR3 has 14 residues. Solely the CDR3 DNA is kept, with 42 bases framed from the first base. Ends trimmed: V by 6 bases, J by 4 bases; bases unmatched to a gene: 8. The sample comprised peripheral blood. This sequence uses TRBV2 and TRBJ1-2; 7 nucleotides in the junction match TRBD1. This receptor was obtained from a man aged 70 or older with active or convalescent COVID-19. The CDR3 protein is CASRVQGITYGYTF. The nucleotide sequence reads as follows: TGTGCCAGCAGAGTACAGGGGATAACCTATGGCTACACCTTC.